The 18 T cell receptor beta chains below all came from one sample that was sequenced in a study of neurological immune-mediated disorders. TCRdb itself ran the 5' RACE reads through MiXCR, one entry per CDR3 protein. The data hold around 33,000 distinct CDR3 sequences, with roughly a quarter observed a single time. The sequenced material came from CD4+ T cells from blood. The receptor set was obtained from a man aged 45-65 years with HTLV-1-associated myelopathy (HAM/TSP).

This clonotype ranks as medium-sized. V gene TRBV6-2 or TRBV6-3 combines with J gene TRBJ1-5, with a weak D call TRBD1 (5 bases). CDR3 length equals 13 residues. Germline CDR1 is MNHEY and CDR2 is SVGEGT. Trimming pared 6 bases from V and 1 base from J, leaving 7 bases between. The CDR3 DNA sequence: TGTGCCAGCAGATGGGGGAGCAATCAGCCCCAGCATTTT. Its translation: CASRWGSNQPQHF.

Ten or more counts support this clonotype. The chain recombines TRBV20-1 with TRBJ2-5; the D is unclear. CDR1 and CDR2 from the germline V gene are DFQATT and SNEGSKA (reference sequence). This CDR3 has 11 residues. Trimming left V 5 bases short and J 5 bases short, with 9 bases between. The chain's CDR3 is CSAHGFETQYF. CDR3 nucleotides: TGCAGTGCTCATGGGTTCGAGACCCAGTACTTC.

This clonotype was observed many times. CDR3 sequence: CASSPGDPSYNEQFF. For the CDR3, the DNA is TGTGCCAGCAGCCCAGGGGACCCCTCCTACAATGAGCAGTTCTTC. The V gene is TRBV11-2, the J gene TRBJ2-1, with D possibly being TRBD1 (6 bases). The CDR3 spans 15 residues. The germline CDR1 and CDR2 sequences are SGHAT and FQNNGV. V was shortened by 5 bases and J by 0 bases, with 11 bases between the two germline ends.

There are many counts of this clonotype. DNA of the CDR3: TGCAGTGCTTTTCGGACAGGACATAGCAATCAGCCCCAGCATTTT. Its translation is CSAFRTGHSNQPQHF. V usage is TRBV20-1 and J usage is TRBJ1-5; 7 nucleotides agree with TRBD1. Trimming took 5 bases from V and 0 from J; bases not matched to a gene: 7. Germline V gene lookup returns CDR1 DFQATT and CDR2 SNEGSKA (reference sequence). This CDR3 is built from 15 residues.

Ten or more counts support this clonotype. V and J are TRBV5-1 and TRBJ1-1, with unresolved D. The V gene's germline CDR1 is SGHRS and CDR2 YFSETQ. The CDR3 sequence is 14 residues long. Trimming cost V 4 bases and J 4 bases, with 14 bases left between them. The CDR3 protein is CASSPSGGSTEAFF. In DNA form, the CDR3 reads TGCGCCAGCAGCCCTTCGGGTGGCAGCACTGAAGCTTTCTTT. The variable domain in full, completed from reference TRBV5-1 and TRBJ1-1, reads KAGVTQTPRYLIKTRGQQVTLSCSPISGHRSVSWYQQTPGQGLQFLFEYFSETQRNKGNFPGRFSGRQFSNSRSEMNVSTLELGDSALYLCASSPSGGSTEAFFGQGTRLTVV.

This clonotype showed up many times. The V and J genes are TRBV5-5 and TRBJ1-5, with D possibly TRBD1 on 6 matching bases. Trimming removed 0 bases at V and 1 base at J, with 11 bases between. The CDR3 is 16 amino acids. Germline CDR1 is SGHKS and CDR2 is YYEKEE (reference sequence). CDR3 region: CASSLAGAGSNQPQHF. CDR3 nucleotides: TGTGCCAGCAGCTTGGCAGGGGCGGGGAGCAATCAGCCCCAGCATTTT.

In its sample, this clonotype was seen many times. The V call is TRBV5-6, the J call TRBJ2-7; D is unclear. Germline V gene sequence: CDR1 SGHDT, CDR2 YYEEEE. This CDR3 spans 13 amino acids. The V gene lost 4 bases and the J gene lost 0 bases, with 8 bases spanning the gap. DNA of the CDR3: TGTGCCAGCAGCCCCGTGGGCTCCTACGAGCAGTACTTC. Protein sequence: CASSPVGSYEQYF.

There are many counts of this clonotype. This chain joins TRBV20-1 and TRBJ2-1, with D hard to call. CDR3 length: 14 amino acids. CDR1 and CDR2 (germline): DFQATT, SNEGSKA (reference sequence). The CDR3 bases are TGCAGCAAAAAACACTGGCGGTCCTACAATGAGCAGTTCTTC. Protein: CSKKHWRSYNEQFF.

This clonotype has at least ten counts. V usage is TRBV20-1 and J usage is TRBJ1-2, with 7 positions matching TRBD1. The CDR3 extends over 15 amino acids. J gave up 8 bases and V 6 bases, and 18 bases lay outside the gene matches. Germline V CDR1 and CDR2: DFQATT, SNEGSKA (reference sequence). The DNA of the CDR3 is TGCAGTGCCGTCCCTAGGAACAGGGGAGTCGAAGGCTACACCTTC. Translation: CSAVPRNRGVEGYTF.

In regard to this clonotype: One end of the junction does not line up with germline, which may come from a read error. J is TRBJ1-1 and V is TRBV20-1, with D unresolved. Germline V CDR1 and CDR2: DFQATT, SNEGSKA (reference sequence). The CDR3 spans 12 residues. CDR3 sequence: CSARDPNTEAFF. The CDR3 DNA is TGCAGTGCCAGAGATCCCAACACTGAAGCTTTCTTT.

This clonotype showed up many times. This chain links TRBV20-1 with TRBJ1-5, with 9 bases matching TRBD1. After removal of 5 bases from V and 6 bases from J, the junction contained 11 bases not matched to a gene. The germline V gene has CDR1 DFQATT and CDR2 SNEGSKA (reference sequence). The CDR3 covers 15 residues. The CDR3 nucleotides read TGCAGTGCTCAAGCTGGGACAGGGCTTATTCAGCCCCAGCATTTT. Protein: CSAQAGTGLIQPQHF.

This clonotype showed up many times. V and J are TRBV7-9 and TRBJ2-2; D ambiguous. Deletions cut 4 bases from V and 2 bases from J, with 8 bases between. The length of the CDR3 is 14 residues. From germline, CDR1 is SEHNR and CDR2 FQNEAQ (reference sequence). The CDR3 reads CASSSHSNTGELFF. The CDR3 region has the DNA TGTGCCAGCAGCTCGCACAGTAACACCGGGGAGCTGTTTTTT.

This clonotype was counted at least ten times. The rearrangement joins TRBV5-1 to TRBJ1-6; D is undetermined. V lost 1 base and J 6 bases, leaving 11 bases between the germline ends. Germline V gene lookup returns CDR1 SGHRS and CDR2 YFSETQ. This CDR3 contains 15 residues. CDR3: CASSLNENPNSPLHF. The CDR3 region has the DNA TGCGCCAGCAGCTTGAATGAGAATCCTAATTCACCCCTCCACTTT. The variable domain in full, completed from reference TRBV5-1 and TRBJ1-6, reads KAGVTQTPRYLIKTRGQQVTLSCSPISGHRSVSWYQQTPGQGLQFLFEYFSETQRNKGNFPGRFSGRQFSNSRSEMNVSTLELGDSALYLCASSLNENPNSPLHFGNGTRLTVT.

This clonotype was counted at least ten times. This chain uses TRBV5-5 with TRBJ2-2; 15 nucleotides match TRBD2. The V gene's germline CDR1 is SGHKS and CDR2 YYEKEE (reference sequence). V trimming: 3 bases; J trimming: 2 bases; junction bases outside the gene matches: 2. The length of the CDR3 is 17 residues. Here the CDR3 DNA reads TGTGCCAGCAGCTGGGGACTAGCGGGAGGTAACACCGGGGAGCTGTTTTTT. As protein: CASSWGLAGGNTGELFF. Looking up the rest from reference TRBV5-5 and TRBJ2-2 gives the full variable domain: DAGVTQSPTHLIKTRGQQVTLRCSPISGHKSVSWYQQVLGQGPQFIFQYYEKEERGRGNFPDRFSARQFPNYSSELNVNALLLGDSALYLCASSWGLAGGNTGELFFGEGSRLTVL.

This clonotype occurred once. This chain joins TRBV27 and TRBJ1-2, with a weak D call TRBD1 (5 bases). The CDR3 length is 15 residues. Per germline, CDR1 MNHEY and CDR2 SMNVEV (reference sequence). Trimming removed 2 bases from V and 5 bases from J, with 15 bases in between. This CDR3 is CASSLQGSRHYGYTF. For the CDR3, the DNA is TGTGCCAGCAGTTTACAGGGATCGAGGCATTATGGCTACACCTTC.

This clonotype has a count of ten or more. V gene TRBV6-6 combines with J gene TRBJ2-2; D call uncertain. The CDR3 length is 16 residues. Germline values: CDR1 MNHNY, CDR2 SVGAGI (reference sequence). V was cut by 3 bases and J by 2 bases, with 13 bases left in between. The DNA of the CDR3 is TGTGCCAGCAGTTATGTGCTCAATCGAAACACCGGGGAGCTGTTTTTT. Translated: CASSYVLNRNTGELFF.

This clonotype was counted at least ten times. This chain joins TRBV7-9 and TRBJ1-1, with 8 bases identical to TRBD1. V gave up 5 bases and J gave up 4 bases; unmatched junction bases: 9. The CDR3 consists of 15 residues. Germline CDR1 is SEHNR and CDR2 is FQNEAQ (reference sequence). CDR3 protein: CASSPTGTGGTEAFF. CDR3 bases: TGTGCCAGCAGCCCCACCGGGACAGGAGGCACTGAAGCTTTCTTT.

There are a few counts of this clonotype. The junction departs from the called germline gene at one end, perhaps through a read error. J is TRBJ2-7 and V is TRBV20-1; D possibly matches TRBD1 or TRBD2 (5 bases each). Germline V gene sequence: CDR1 DFQATT, CDR2 SNEGSKA (reference sequence). This CDR3 comprises 14 residues. CDR3 DNA sequence: TGCAGTGCTAGAGCGGGGCTACTAAATTCACCCCACCGCTTC. Protein: CSARAGLLNSPHRF.